One and the same sample provided the 26 T cell receptor beta chains below, sequenced in a study of vaccination and CD4 T cells after COVID-19. The antigens for these receptors are not known. Cultured CD4+ T-cell DNA underwent Oncomine TCR Beta short-read sequencing. TCRdb fed the PCR reads into MiXCR, producing one record per CDR3 protein. The repertoire consists of under 20,000 distinct CDR3 sequences, with around 50% occurring once and the leading ten covering about 7.5%. The treatment is: roughly ten-day PBMC culture with coronavirus spike peptide pools or control peptides (ViraFEST assay). The specimen was CD4+ T cells from blood, cultured in vitro. These receptors were obtained from a human donor who had recovered from COVID-19.

The table lists this clonotype with a few counts. This sequence joins TRBV11-2 and TRBJ1-2, with D perhaps TRBD1 (5 bases). The length of the CDR3 is 13 residues. Trimming shortened V by 1 base and J by 7 bases, and 10 bases separated the two germline ends. Per germline, CDR1 SGHAT and CDR2 FQNNGV. CDR3 sequence (DNA): TGTGCCAGCAGCTTAGTCCGGAGGGGTGGCTACACCTTC. It encodes CASSLVRRGGYTF.

This rearrangement joins TRBV7-2 to TRBJ2-7; 8 positions agree with TRBD2. The germline V gene encodes CDR1 SGHTA and CDR2 FQGNSA. Trimming at V came to 2 bases and at J to 5 bases, leaving 14 bases not matched to a gene. CDR3 length equals 17 residues. The CDR3 sequence is CASSLSPIREGRNEQYF. The CDR3 nucleotides are TGTGCCAGCAGCTTATCCCCGATCCGGGAGGGCCGCAACGAGCAGTACTTC.

This CDR3 is CASRGDRGIDTQYF. The CDR3 DNA reads as TGCGCCAGCCGAGGGGACAGGGGAATAGATACGCAGTATTTT. The chain recombines TRBV5-1 with TRBJ2-3; 10 bases line up with TRBD1. The trim removed 7 bases at V and 5 bases at J, leaving 7 bases unmatched. Germline CDR1 SGHRS, CDR2 YFSETQ. There are 14 residues in the CDR3.

This chain connects TRBV6-1 to TRBJ1-2; no definite D call. Looked up from germline, CDR1 is MNHNS and CDR2 is SASEGT. Trimming pared 2 bases from V and 1 base from J, leaving 11 bases between. This CDR3 comprises 15 residues. The CDR3 spells CASSETAESNYGYTF. The CDR3 DNA is TGTGCCAGCAGTGAAACAGCAGAAAGTAACTATGGCTACACCTTC.

The chain couples TRBV10-3 to TRBJ2-3; D possibly corresponds to TRBD2 (5 bases). V shed 4 bases and J shed 6 bases, with 14 bases lying between them. Looked up from germline, CDR1 is ENHRY and CDR2 is SYGVKD. The CDR3 is 14 amino acids. Written as DNA, the CDR3 is TGTGCCATCAGTGGCGAGGGCTCAGGTGATACGCAGTATTTT. This gives the protein CAISGEGSGDTQYF.

This clonotype has a single count. The chain recombines TRBV3-1 with TRBJ1-1, with D maybe TRBD1 (5 bases). Germline CDR1 reads LGHDT; CDR2 reads YNNKEL (reference sequence). The V and J ends lost 8 bases and 1 base respectively, with 14 bases between them. The CDR3 covers 14 residues. The CDR3 is CASSGAGTNTEAFF. In DNA form, the CDR3 reads TGTGCCAGCTCTGGGGCAGGAACGAACACTGAAGCTTTCTTT.

About this clonotype itself: The missing conserved phenylalanine or tryptophan at the end of this CDR3 makes a read error likely. J is TRBJ2-2 and V is TRBV6-5; D is uncertain. This CDR3 contains 15 residues. Deletions cut 2 bases from V and 0 bases from J, with 7 bases between. Germline V gene sequence: CDR1 MNHEY, CDR2 SVGAGI. The CDR3 protein is CASSYGAPNTGELFC. The DNA for the CDR3 is TGTGCCAGCAGTTACGGAGCGCCGAACACCGGGGAGCTGTTTTGT.

The rearrangement uses TRBV28 and TRBJ2-7; D might be TRBD1 (6 bases). Germline V CDR1 and CDR2: MDHEN, SYDVKM. The CDR3 is made up of 12 amino acids. The germline V and J ends were trimmed by 10 bases and 2 bases, with 12 bases remaining between them. CDR3 protein: CATYRAAYEQYF. The CDR3 nucleotides read TGTGCCACCTACAGGGCGGCCTACGAGCAGTACTTC.

The V gene is TRBV10-2, the J gene TRBJ2-1; D call uncertain. This CDR3 is 13 amino acids long. The V end lost 4 bases, the J end lost 6 bases, and 10 bases lay between the germline ends. Germline-derived CDR1 and CDR2 are WSHSY and SAAADI. CDR3 sequence: CASSVSRSNEQFF. The DNA of the CDR3 is TGCGCCAGCAGTGTATCTAGGAGCAATGAGCAGTTCTTC.

V and J are TRBV11-2 and TRBJ1-1; tentative D call: TRBD1 (6 bases). The CDR3 is 14 residues long. V was shortened by 5 bases and J by 1 base, with 11 bases between the two germline ends. The germline gives CDR1 SGHAT, CDR2 FQNNGV. The DNA of the CDR3 is TGTGCCAGCAGCAAAGGACAGTCGAACACTGAAGCTTTCTTT. This codes for CASSKGQSNTEAFF.

The J gene is TRBJ2-1, the V gene TRBV20-1; D is possibly TRBD1 (6 bases). The ends were cut back, 4 bases at V and 5 bases at J, with 27 bases in the middle. Per germline, CDR1 DFQATT and CDR2 SNEGSKA (reference sequence). This CDR3 has 18 residues. The CDR3 region is CSATGVGAGEHSDNEQFF. In nucleotides, the CDR3 is TGCAGTGCTACCGGGGTGGGGGCAGGGGAACATTCAGACAATGAGCAGTTCTTC.

The rearrangement links TRBV7-2 to TRBJ1-1; a weak D match, TRBD1 (6 bases). CDR1 and CDR2 (germline): SGHTA, FQGNSA. Trimming removed 5 bases at V and 3 bases at J, with 19 bases between. The CDR3 length is 16 residues. The CDR3 DNA follows: TGTGCCAGCAGCCGGGGGCCAGGGTTTGTCGACACTGAAGCTTTCTTT. It specifies CASSRGPGFVDTEAFF.

V is TRBV2 and J is TRBJ2-5; no firm D call. The V and J ends lost 4 bases and 3 bases respectively, with 6 bases between them. The V gene's germline CDR1 is SNHLY and CDR2 FYNNEI. This CDR3 is built from 12 residues. As DNA, the CDR3 is TGTGCCAGCAGTGGCACAGAAGAGACCCAGTACTTC. Residues: CASSGTEETQYF.

The chain links TRBV11-1 to TRBJ2-5; TRBD1 matches at 7 bases. The length of the CDR3 is 15 residues. After removal of 0 bases from V and 0 bases from J, the junction contained 1 base not matched to a gene. Germline V gene sequence: CDR1 SGHAT, CDR2 FQDESV (reference sequence). CDR3 sequence (DNA): TGTGCCAGCAGCTTAGCCACAGGGGACCAAGAGACCCAGTACTTC. It translates to CASSLATGDQETQYF.

The chain joins TRBV7-9 to TRBJ2-2, with 7 nucleotides matching TRBD1. Germline assignment: CDR1 SEHNR and CDR2 FQNEAQ (reference sequence). The CDR3 extends over 15 amino acids. The V segment lost 4 bases and the J segment 6 bases; nucleotides outside the gene matches: 8. CDR3 DNA sequence: TGTGCCAGCAGCTACTCAGGGGGTCTCCCCGGGGAGCTGTTTTTT. It specifies CASSYSGGLPGELFF. Full variable domain (rest looked up from reference TRBV7-9 and TRBJ2-2): DTGVSQNPRHKITKRGQNVTFRCDPISEHNRLYWYRQTLGQGPEFLTYFQNEAQLEKSRLLSDRFSAERPKGSFSTLEIQRTEQGDSAMYLCASSYSGGLPGELFFGEGSRLTVL.

The chain joins TRBV30 to TRBJ1-1; the D is unclear. Germline CDR1 reads GTSNPN; CDR2 reads SVGIG (reference sequence). Trimming stripped 0 bases from V and 1 base from J, with 6 bases between. This CDR3 is 13 amino acids long. CDR3 residues: CAWSVVGNTEAFF. The CDR3 bases are TGTGCCTGGAGTGTAGTTGGGAACACTGAAGCTTTCTTT.

The V gene is TRBV11-3, the J gene TRBJ2-1, with TRBD2 identical over 16 bases. Germline values: CDR1 SGHNT, CDR2 YENEEA. The CDR3 sequence is 16 residues long. V lost 6 bases, J lost 4 bases, and 3 bases stayed unmatched. CDR3 region: CASRPGLAGGYNEQFF. In nucleotides, the CDR3 is TGTGCCAGCAGACCGGGACTAGCGGGAGGGTACAATGAGCAGTTCTTC.

The V and J genes are TRBV2 and TRBJ1-6; D gene ambiguous. Trimming removed 7 bases at V and 6 bases at J, with 10 bases between. This CDR3 has 13 residues. CDR1 SNHLY and CDR2 FYNNEI come from the germline V gene. In nucleotides, the CDR3 is TGTGCCAGCAAATCACAGCCTAATTCACCCCTCCACTTT. It translates to CASKSQPNSPLHF. Using reference TRBV2 and TRBJ1-6 for the parts outside the CDR3, the full variable domain is EPEVTQTPSHQVTQMGQEVILRCVPISNHLYFYWYRQILGQKVEFLVSFYNNEISEKSEIFDDQFSVERPDGSNFTLKIRSTKLEDSAMYFCASKSQPNSPLHFGNGTRLTVT.

This clonotype appeared a few times. The CDR3 DNA follows: TGTGCCATCAGGGGGCTAGCGGGATGGGACGAGCAGTACTTC. This translates into CAIRGLAGWDEQYF. The chain has TRBV10-3 and TRBJ2-7; TRBD2 matches 9 bases. The V and J ends lost 6 bases and 5 bases, in that order; junction bases with no gene match: 8. CDR1 ENHRY and CDR2 SYGVKD come from the germline V gene. The CDR3 sequence is 14 residues long.

The rearrangement joins TRBV28 to TRBJ1-1; D might be TRBD1 (5 bases). The CDR3 runs 14 residues. Germline CDR1 and CDR2: MDHEN and SYDVKM. Trimming cost V 6 bases and J 4 bases, with 15 bases left between them. The CDR3 DNA is TGTGCCAGCAGCACGCCGGGACGGAGCACTGAAGCTTTCTTT. Its protein product is CASSTPGRSTEAFF.

The chain is built from TRBV7-8 and TRBJ2-2; 8 bases are shared with TRBD1. Germline CDR1 SGHVS, CDR2 FQNEAQ. There are 14 residues in the CDR3. With V trimmed by 4 bases and J by 4 bases, 2 bases remained unmatched. The CDR3 region has the DNA TGTGCCAGCAGCTATACAGGGGGCACCGGGGAGCTGTTTTTT. Protein sequence: CASSYTGGTGELFF. Full variable domain (remainder filled in from reference TRBV7-8 and TRBJ2-2): GAGVSQSPRYKVAKRGQDVALRCDPISGHVSLFWYQQALGQGPEFLTYFQNEAQLDKSGLPSDRFFAERPEGSVSTLKIQRTQQEDSAVYLCASSYTGGTGELFFGEGSRLTVL.

CDR3 nucleotide sequence: TGTGCCAGCAGTGAACCCCTTCGGACTAGCGGGAGGGATACGCAGTATTTT. Residues: CASSEPLRTSGRDTQYF. The genes are TRBV27 and TRBJ2-3, with 14 bases aligning to TRBD2. The CDR3 consists of 17 residues. The germline gives CDR1 MNHEY, CDR2 SMNVEV (reference sequence). V shed 5 bases and J 6 bases; nucleotides not matched to a gene: 10.

V is TRBV20-1 and J is TRBJ1-6; TRBD1 is a possible D gene (5 bases). The V gene's germline CDR1 is DFQATT and CDR2 SNEGSKA (reference sequence). V lost 6 bases and J 8 bases, leaving 17 bases between the germline ends. The CDR3 contains 14 residues. The CDR3 coding sequence is TGCAGTGCGAGCCGGGGGGACCTCTATTCACCCCTCCACTTT. As protein: CSASRGDLYSPLHF.

The chain combines TRBV2 with TRBJ2-1; D possibly corresponds to TRBD2 (5 bases). This CDR3 spans 13 amino acids. The ends were cut back, 4 bases at V and 9 bases at J, with 13 bases in the middle. Germline-derived CDR1 and CDR2 are SNHLY and FYNNEI. Written as DNA, the CDR3 is TGTGCCAGCAGTGGGACTTGGCTTAGTGAGCAGTTCTTC. As protein: CASSGTWLSEQFF. The full variable domain, completed using reference TRBV2 and TRBJ2-1, is EPEVTQTPSHQVTQMGQEVILRCVPISNHLYFYWYRQILGQKVEFLVSFYNNEISEKSEIFDDQFSVERPDGSNFTLKIRSTKLEDSAMYFCASSGTWLSEQFFGPGTRLTVL.

The chain has TRBV24-1 and TRBJ1-1; D is perhaps TRBD1 (6 bases). The CDR3 is 14 amino acids. From germline, CDR1 is KGHDR and CDR2 SFDVKD. V was shortened by 7 bases and J by 4 bases, with 15 bases between the two germline ends. The CDR3 DNA follows: TGTGCCACCAGAGAGACAGGAGGAGGCACTGAAGCTTTCTTT. Translating it yields CATRETGGGTEAFF.

The genes are TRBV20-1 and TRBJ1-1; D ambiguous. The CDR3 is made up of 15 amino acids. Looked up from germline, CDR1 is DFQATT and CDR2 is SNEGSKA (reference sequence). V was cut by 0 bases and J by 1 base, with 12 bases left in between. The CDR3 region has the DNA TGCAGTGCTAGAGATATGAGGCGGTCGAACACTGAAGCTTTCTTT. This gives the protein CSARDMRRSNTEAFF.